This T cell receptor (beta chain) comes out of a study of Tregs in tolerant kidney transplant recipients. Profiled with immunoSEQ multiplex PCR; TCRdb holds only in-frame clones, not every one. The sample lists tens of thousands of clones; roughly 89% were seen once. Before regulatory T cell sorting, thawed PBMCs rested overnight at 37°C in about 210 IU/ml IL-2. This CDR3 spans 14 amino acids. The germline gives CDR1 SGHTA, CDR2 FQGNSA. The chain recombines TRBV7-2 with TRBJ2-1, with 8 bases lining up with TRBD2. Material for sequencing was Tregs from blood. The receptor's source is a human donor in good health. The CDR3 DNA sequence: TGTGCTGTGCGCGGGGGGCGTTCCTACAATGAGCAGTTCTTC. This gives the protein CAVRGGRSYNEQFF. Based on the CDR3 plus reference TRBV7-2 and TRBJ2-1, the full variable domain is GAGVSQSPSNKVTEKGKDVELRCDPISGHTALYWYRQSLGQGLEFLIYFQGNSAPDKSGLPSDRFSAERTGGSVSTLTIQRTQQEDSAVYLCAVRGGRSYNEQFFGPGTRLTVL.